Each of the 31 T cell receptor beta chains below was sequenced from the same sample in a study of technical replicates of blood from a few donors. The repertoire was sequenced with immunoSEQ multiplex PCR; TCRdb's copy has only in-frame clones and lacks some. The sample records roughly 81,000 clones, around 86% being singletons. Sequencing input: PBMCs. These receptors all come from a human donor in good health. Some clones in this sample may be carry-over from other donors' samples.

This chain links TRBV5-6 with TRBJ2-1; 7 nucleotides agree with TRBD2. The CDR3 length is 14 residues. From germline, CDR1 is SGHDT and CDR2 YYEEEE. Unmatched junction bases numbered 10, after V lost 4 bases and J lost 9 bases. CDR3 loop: CASSPDISSGEQFF. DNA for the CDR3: TGTGCCAGCAGCCCGGACATCTCTAGCGGTGAGCAGTTCTTC.

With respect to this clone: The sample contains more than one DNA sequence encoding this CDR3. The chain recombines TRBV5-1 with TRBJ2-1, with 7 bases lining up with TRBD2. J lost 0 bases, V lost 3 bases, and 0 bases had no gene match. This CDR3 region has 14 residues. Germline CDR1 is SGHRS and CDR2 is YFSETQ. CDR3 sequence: CASSSSGSYNEQFF. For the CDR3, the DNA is TGCGCCAGCAGCTCTAGCGGCTCCTACAATGAGCAGTTCTTC.

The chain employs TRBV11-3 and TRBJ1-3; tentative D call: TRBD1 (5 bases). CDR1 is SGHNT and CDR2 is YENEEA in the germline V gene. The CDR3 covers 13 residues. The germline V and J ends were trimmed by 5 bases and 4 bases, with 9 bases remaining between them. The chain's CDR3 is CASSRGRGNTIYF. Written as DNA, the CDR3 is TGTGCCAGCAGCCGGGGGAGAGGAAACACCATATATTTT.

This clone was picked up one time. CDR3 DNA: TGTGCCAGCAGGGGGACTTCGAGCTCCTACGAGCAGTACTTC. This gives the protein CASRGTSSSYEQYF. The J gene is TRBJ2-7, the V gene TRBV11-2; tentative D call: TRBD2 (6 bases). The V end lost 6 bases, the J end lost 0 bases, and 12 bases lay between the germline ends. This CDR3 contains 14 residues. Germline V gene sequence: CDR1 SGHAT, CDR2 FQNNGV. The variable domain in full, with the rest retrieved from reference TRBV11-2 and TRBJ2-7, is EAGVAQSPRYKIIEKRQSVAFWCNPISGHATLYWYQQILGQGPKLLIQFQNNGVVDDSQLPKDRFSAERLKGVDSTLKIQPAKLEDSAVYLCASRGTSSSYEQYFGPGTRLTVT.

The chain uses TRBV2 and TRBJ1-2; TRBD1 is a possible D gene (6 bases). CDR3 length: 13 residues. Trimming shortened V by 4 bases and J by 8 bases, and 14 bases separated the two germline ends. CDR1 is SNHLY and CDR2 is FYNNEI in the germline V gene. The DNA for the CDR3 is TGTGCCAGCAGTGGCCCGGGGGGCGGAGGCTACACCTTC. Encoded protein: CASSGPGGGGYTF.

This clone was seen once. The CDR3 coding sequence is TGTGCCAGCAGCTCAGACCTAGCGGGTGCTAACGAGCAGTACTTC. It is translated as CASSSDLAGANEQYF. V is TRBV9 and J is TRBJ2-7; TRBD2 aligns across 8 bases. Germline lookup yields CDR1 SGDLS and CDR2 YYNGEE. CDR3 length: 15 amino acids. Germline trimming cut 4 bases from V and 5 bases from J; bases unmatched to any gene: 11.

The CDR3 bases are TGTGCCAGCAGACAGACCGGGACAGACAATGAGCAGTTCTTC. Its protein product is CASRQTGTDNEQFF. V usage is TRBV7-3 and J usage is TRBJ2-1; 7 nucleotides agree with TRBD1. CDR1 is SGHTA and CDR2 is FQGTGA in the germline V gene. The junction had 7 bases not matched to a gene; V was cut back by 6 bases and J by 5 bases. The CDR3 runs 14 residues. The full variable domain, in which reference TRBV7-3 and TRBJ2-1 provide the parts outside the CDR3, is GAGVSQTPSNKVTEKGKYVELRCDPISGHTALYWYRQSLGQGPEFLIYFQGTGAADDSGLPNDRFFAVRPEGSVSTLKIQRTERGDSAVYLCASRQTGTDNEQFFGPGTRLTVL.

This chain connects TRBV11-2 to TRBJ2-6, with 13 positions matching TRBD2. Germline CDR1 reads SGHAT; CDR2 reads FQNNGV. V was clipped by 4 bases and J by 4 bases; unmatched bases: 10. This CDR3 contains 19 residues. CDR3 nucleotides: TGTGCCAGCAGCTCCGGTGGGGGACTAGCGGGAACCGGGGCCAACGTCCTGACTTTC. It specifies CASSSGGGLAGTGANVLTF. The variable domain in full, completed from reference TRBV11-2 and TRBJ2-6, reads EAGVAQSPRYKIIEKRQSVAFWCNPISGHATLYWYQQILGQGPKLLIQFQNNGVVDDSQLPKDRFSAERLKGVDSTLKIQPAKLEDSAVYLCASSSGGGLAGTGANVLTFGAGSRLTVL.

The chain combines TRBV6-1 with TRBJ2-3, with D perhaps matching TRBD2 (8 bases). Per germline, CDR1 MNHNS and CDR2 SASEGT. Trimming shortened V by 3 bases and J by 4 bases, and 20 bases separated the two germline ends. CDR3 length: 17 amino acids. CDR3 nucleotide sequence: TGTGCCAGCAGTGATCCGGGAGGGGGCGATTGGGCAGATACGCAGTATTTT. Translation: CASSDPGGGDWADTQYF.

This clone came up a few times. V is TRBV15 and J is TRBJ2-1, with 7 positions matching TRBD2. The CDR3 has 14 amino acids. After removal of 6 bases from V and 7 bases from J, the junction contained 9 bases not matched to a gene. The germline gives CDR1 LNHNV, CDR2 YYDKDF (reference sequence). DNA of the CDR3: TGTGCCACCAGTGGCGGGAGAGGAGGGAATGAGCAGTTCTTC. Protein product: CATSGGRGGNEQFF.

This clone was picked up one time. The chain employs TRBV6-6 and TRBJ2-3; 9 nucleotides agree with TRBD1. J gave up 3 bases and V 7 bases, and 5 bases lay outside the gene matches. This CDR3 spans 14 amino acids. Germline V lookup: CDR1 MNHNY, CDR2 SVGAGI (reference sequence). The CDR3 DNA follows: TGTGCCAGCAAAAGGGACAGGGCAACAGATACGCAGTATTTT. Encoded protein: CASKRDRATDTQYF.

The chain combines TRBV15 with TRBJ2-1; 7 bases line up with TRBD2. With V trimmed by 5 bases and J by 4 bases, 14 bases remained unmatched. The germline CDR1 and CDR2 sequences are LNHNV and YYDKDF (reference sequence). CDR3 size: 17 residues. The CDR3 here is CATSPPGGERDYNEQFF. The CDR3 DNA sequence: TGTGCCACCAGCCCTCCGGGGGGTGAGCGGGATTACAATGAGCAGTTCTTC.

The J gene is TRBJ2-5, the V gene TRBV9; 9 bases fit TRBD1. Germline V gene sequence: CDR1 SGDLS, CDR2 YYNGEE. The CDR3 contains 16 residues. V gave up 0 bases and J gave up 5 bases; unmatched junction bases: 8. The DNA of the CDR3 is TGTGCCAGCAGCGTAGAGGGACAGGGATTCGAGGAGACCCAGTACTTC. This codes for CASSVEGQGFEETQYF.

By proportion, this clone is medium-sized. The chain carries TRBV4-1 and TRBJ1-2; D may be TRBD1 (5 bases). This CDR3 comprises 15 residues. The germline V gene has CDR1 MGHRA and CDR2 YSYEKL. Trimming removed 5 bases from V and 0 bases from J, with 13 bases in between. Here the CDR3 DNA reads TGCGCCAGCAGCTGGAAAGGGGATACTAACTATGGCTACACCTTC. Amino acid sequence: CASSWKGDTNYGYTF.

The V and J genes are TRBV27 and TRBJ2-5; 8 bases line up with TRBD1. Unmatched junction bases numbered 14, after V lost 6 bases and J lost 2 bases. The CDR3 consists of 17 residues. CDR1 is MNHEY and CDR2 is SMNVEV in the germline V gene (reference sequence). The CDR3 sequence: CASSPFYLGQVQETQYF. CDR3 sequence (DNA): TGTGCCAGCAGCCCCTTTTACCTGGGACAGGTACAAGAGACCCAGTACTTC.

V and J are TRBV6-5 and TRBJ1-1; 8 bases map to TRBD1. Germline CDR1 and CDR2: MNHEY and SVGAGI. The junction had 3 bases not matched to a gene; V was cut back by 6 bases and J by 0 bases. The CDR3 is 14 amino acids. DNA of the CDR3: TGTGCCAGCAGGGACAGGGTCTTGAACACTGAAGCTTTCTTT. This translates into CASRDRVLNTEAFF.

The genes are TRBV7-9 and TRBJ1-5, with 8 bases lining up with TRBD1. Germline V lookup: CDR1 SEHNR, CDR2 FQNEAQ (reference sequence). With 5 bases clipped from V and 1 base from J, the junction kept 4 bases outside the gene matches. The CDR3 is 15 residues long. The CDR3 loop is CASSLGQASNQPQHF. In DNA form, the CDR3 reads TGTGCCAGCAGCCTGGGACAGGCCAGCAATCAGCCCCAGCATTTT.

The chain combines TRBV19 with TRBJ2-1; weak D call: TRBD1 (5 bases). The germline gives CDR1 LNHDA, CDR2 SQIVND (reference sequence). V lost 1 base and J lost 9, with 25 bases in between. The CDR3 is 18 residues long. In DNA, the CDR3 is TGTGCCAGTAGTATAGTCAGAGTTGGGCCTGGGGCGCCGTCTGAGCAGTTCTTC. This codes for CASSIVRVGPGAPSEQFF.

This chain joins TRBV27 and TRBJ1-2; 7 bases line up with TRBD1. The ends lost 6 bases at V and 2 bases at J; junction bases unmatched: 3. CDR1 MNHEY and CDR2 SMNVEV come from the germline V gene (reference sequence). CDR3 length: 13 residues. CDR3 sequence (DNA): TGTGCCAGCAGCCCGACAGGGAACTATGGCTACACCTTC. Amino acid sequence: CASSPTGNYGYTF.

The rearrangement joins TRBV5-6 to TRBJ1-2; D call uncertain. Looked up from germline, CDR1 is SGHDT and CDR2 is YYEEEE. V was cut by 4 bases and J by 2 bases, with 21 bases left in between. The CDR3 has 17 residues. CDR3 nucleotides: TGTGCCAGCAGCCCTGGCCCCACGGCGCGGGCCAACTATGGCTACACCTTC. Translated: CASSPGPTARANYGYTF.

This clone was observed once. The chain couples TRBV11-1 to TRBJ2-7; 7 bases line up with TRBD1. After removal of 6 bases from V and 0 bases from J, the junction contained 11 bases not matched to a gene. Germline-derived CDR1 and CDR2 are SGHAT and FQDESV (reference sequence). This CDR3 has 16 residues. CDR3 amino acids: CASRKTTGRSSYEQYF. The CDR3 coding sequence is TGTGCCAGCAGAAAGACGACAGGGCGCAGCTCCTACGAGCAGTACTTC.

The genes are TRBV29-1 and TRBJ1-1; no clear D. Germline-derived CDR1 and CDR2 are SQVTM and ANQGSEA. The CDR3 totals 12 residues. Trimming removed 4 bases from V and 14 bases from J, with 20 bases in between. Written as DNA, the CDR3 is TGCAGCGTTGGCCCAGTGACGGGGTCGATCTTCTTT. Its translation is CSVGPVTGSIFF.

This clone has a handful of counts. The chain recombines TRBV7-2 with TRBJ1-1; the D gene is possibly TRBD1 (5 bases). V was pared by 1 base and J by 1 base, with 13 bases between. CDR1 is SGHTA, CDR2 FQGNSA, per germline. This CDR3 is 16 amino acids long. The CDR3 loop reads CASSLGQGGGNTEAFF. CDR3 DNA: TGTGCCAGCAGCTTAGGGCAGGGCGGGGGGAACACTGAAGCTTTCTTT.

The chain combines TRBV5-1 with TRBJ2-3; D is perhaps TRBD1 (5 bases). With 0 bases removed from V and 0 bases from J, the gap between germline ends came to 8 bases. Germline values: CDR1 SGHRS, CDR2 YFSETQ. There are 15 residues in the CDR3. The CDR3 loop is CASSLGRASTDTQYF. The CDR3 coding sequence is TGCGCCAGCAGCTTGGGCAGGGCTAGCACAGATACGCAGTATTTT.

In DNA form, the CDR3 reads TGTGCCAGCAGCCCATCAACAGGGGGGGGTATTGCCTACGAGCAGTACTTC. It is translated as CASSPSTGGGIAYEQYF. The chain couples TRBV7-6 to TRBJ2-7, with D perhaps TRBD1 (8 bases). Trimming took 5 bases from V and 2 from J, leaving 22 bases between them. This CDR3 spans 17 amino acids. Germline V lookup: CDR1 SGHVS, CDR2 FNYEAQ.

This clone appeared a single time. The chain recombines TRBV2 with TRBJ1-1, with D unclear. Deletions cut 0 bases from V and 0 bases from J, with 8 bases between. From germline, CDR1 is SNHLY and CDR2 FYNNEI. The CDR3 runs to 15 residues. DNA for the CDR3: TGTGCCAGCAGTGAAGCACCGGGTATGAACACTGAAGCTTTCTTT. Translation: CASSEAPGMNTEAFF.

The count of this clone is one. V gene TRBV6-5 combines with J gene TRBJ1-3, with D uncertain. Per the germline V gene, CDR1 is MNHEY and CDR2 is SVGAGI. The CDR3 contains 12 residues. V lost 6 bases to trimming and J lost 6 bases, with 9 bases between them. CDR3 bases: TGTGCCAGCAGAAGCCATACAAACACCATATATTTT. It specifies CASRSHTNTIYF.

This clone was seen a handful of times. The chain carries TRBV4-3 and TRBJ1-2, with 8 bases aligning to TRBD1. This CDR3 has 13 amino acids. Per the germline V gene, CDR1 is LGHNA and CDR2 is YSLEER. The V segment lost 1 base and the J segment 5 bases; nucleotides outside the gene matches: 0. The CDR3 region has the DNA TGCGCCAGCAGCCAAGGACAGGGGTATGGCTACACCTTC. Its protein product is CASSQGQGYGYTF.

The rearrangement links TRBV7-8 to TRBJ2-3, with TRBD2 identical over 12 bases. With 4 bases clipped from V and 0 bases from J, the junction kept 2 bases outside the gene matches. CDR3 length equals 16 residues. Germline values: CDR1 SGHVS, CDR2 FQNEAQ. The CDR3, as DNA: TGTGCCAGCAGCTCCGGACTAGCGGGGAGCACAGATACGCAGTATTTT. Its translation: CASSSGLAGSTDTQYF.

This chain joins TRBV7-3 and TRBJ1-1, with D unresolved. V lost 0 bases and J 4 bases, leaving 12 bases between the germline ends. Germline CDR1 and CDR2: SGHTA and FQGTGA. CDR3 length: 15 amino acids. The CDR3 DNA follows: TGTGCCAGCAGCTTAACCCCGCTGCCGAGCACTGAAGCTTTCTTT. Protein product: CASSLTPLPSTEAFF. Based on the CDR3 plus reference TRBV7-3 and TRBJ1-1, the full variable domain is GAGVSQTPSNKVTEKGKYVELRCDPISGHTALYWYRQSLGQGPEFLIYFQGTGAADDSGLPNDRFFAVRPEGSVSTLKIQRTERGDSAVYLCASSLTPLPSTEAFFGQGTRLTVV.

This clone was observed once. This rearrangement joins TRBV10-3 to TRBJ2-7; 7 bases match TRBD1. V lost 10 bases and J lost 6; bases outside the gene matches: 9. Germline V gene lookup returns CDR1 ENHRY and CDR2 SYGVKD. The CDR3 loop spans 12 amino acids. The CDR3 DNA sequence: TGTGCCACATCAGGGGGAAAAGGCGAGCAGTACTTC. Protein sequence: CATSGGKGEQYF.